Each of the 10 T cell receptor beta chains below was sequenced from the same sample in a study of control samples from healthy donors and cancer patients. Produced via immunoSEQ multiplex PCR; TCRdb's table is partial and in-frame only. The sample includes 120,000 to 150,000 clones, approximately 91% of them seen just once. What was sequenced was blood. These receptors were taken from a man aged 25 to 40 in good health.

This clone was detected only once. This rearrangement joins TRBV12-3 or TRBV12-4 to TRBJ1-1; TRBD1 aligns across 9 bases. The CDR3 length is 13 residues. V trimming: 7 bases; J trimming: 7 bases; junction bases outside the gene matches: 7. CDR3 region: CASMRTGVGEAFF. Written as DNA, the CDR3 is TGTGCCAGCATGAGGACAGGGGTGGGTGAAGCTTTCTTT.

This clone occurred once. The chain is built from TRBV18 and TRBJ2-1; no clear D gene. The V end was cut by 5 bases, the J end by 7 bases, with 9 bases between. This CDR3 is built from 12 residues. Germline assignment: CDR1 KGHSH and CDR2 LQKENI. The CDR3 region has the DNA TGTGCCAGCTCATTAGTTGTAAATGAGCAGTTCTTC. Its translation is CASSLVVNEQFF.

The CDR3 is CASSLSGTGGNEQFF. CDR3 DNA sequence: TGTGCCAGCAGCTTATCCGGGACAGGGGGGAATGAGCAGTTCTTC. The V call is TRBV7-3, the J call TRBJ2-1; 11 positions match TRBD1. Germline CDR1 is SGHTA and CDR2 is FQGTGA. This CDR3 has 15 residues. V trimming: 2 bases; J trimming: 7 bases; junction bases outside the gene matches: 4.

V is TRBV28 and J is TRBJ2-7; possibly TRBD1 or TRBD2 for D (5 bases each). V lost 2 bases, J lost 3 bases, and 11 bases lay in between. CDR1 and CDR2 from the germline V gene are MDHEN and SYDVKM. This CDR3 comprises 14 residues. The CDR3 sequence: CASSLRMGDYEQYF. The CDR3 nucleotides are TGTGCCAGCAGTTTACGGATGGGGGACTACGAGCAGTACTTC.

This sequence joins TRBV2 and TRBJ1-2; D unresolved. Trimming cost V 0 bases and J 1 base, with 6 bases left between them. Germline CDR1 SNHLY, CDR2 FYNNEI. The CDR3 has 14 amino acids. The CDR3 region is CASSEAPLNYGYTF. The DNA for the CDR3 is TGTGCCAGCAGTGAAGCCCCACTTAACTATGGCTACACCTTC.

This clone was seen a handful of times. This rearrangement joins TRBV29-1 to TRBJ1-1, with D possibly being TRBD1 (6 bases). CDR1 is SQVTM, CDR2 ANQGSEA, per germline. This CDR3 is built from 11 residues. Trimming pared 3 bases from V and 11 bases from J, leaving 13 bases between. CDR3 sequence: CSVDLGQGAFF. The CDR3 nucleotides read TGCAGCGTTGATTTGGGTCAGGGGGCTTTCTTT.

This clone was counted a single time. The J gene is TRBJ2-1, the V gene TRBV6-5, with 11 bases that match TRBD2. The CDR3 has 15 residues. Germline assignment: CDR1 MNHEY and CDR2 SVGAGI. Unmatched junction bases numbered 8, after V lost 6 bases and J lost 7 bases. The CDR3 DNA sequence: TGTGCCAGCAGCCAACTAGCGGGGGCGGCAAATGAGCAGTTCTTC. Translating it yields CASSQLAGAANEQFF.

The chain is built from TRBV27 and TRBJ1-5, with D perhaps TRBD1 (6 bases). CDR1 is MNHEY and CDR2 is SMNVEV in the germline V gene (reference sequence). V lost 2 bases and J 2 bases, leaving 13 bases between the germline ends. This CDR3 has 16 residues. CDR3 in amino acids: CASSLMGGAGNQPQHF. In DNA, the CDR3 is TGTGCCAGCAGTTTAATGGGGGGCGCAGGCAATCAGCCCCAGCATTTT.

This chain connects TRBV27 to TRBJ1-3; D is unclear. CDR1 is MNHEY and CDR2 is SMNVEV in the germline V gene (reference sequence). This CDR3 contains 14 residues. Trimming pared 5 bases from V and 0 bases from J, leaving 8 bases between. For the CDR3, the DNA is TGTGCCAGCAGTCCACGAACCTCTGGAAACACCATATATTTT. The encoded protein is CASSPRTSGNTIYF.

J is TRBJ1-2 and V is TRBV27; a weak D match, TRBD1 (5 bases). Per germline, CDR1 MNHEY and CDR2 SMNVEV (reference sequence). Between the trimmed V and J ends, which lost 5 bases and 0 bases, there was a span of 10 bases. The CDR3 extends over 14 amino acids. The CDR3 region has the DNA TGTGCCAGCAGTCCGACAGTTACTAACTATGGCTACACCTTC. Translating it yields CASSPTVTNYGYTF.